The rows below give T cell receptor beta chains drawn from one sample of a study of T cells in Graves' hyperthyroidism and ophthalmopathy. A single record per CDR3 protein comes from TCRdb applying MiXCR to the multiplex PCR reads. The sample yields about 300,000 distinct CDR3 sequences, around 20% seen once. Sequencing input: blood. These receptors were taken from a man aged 50-60 years with Graves' ophthalmopathy. The CDR3 runs from the conserved cysteine through the conserved F or W. A D gene is named only where the DNA matches it firmly. The size entry is marked missing in some rows and otherwise reads once, few, many or a size class.

abundance	v_gene	d_gene	j_gene	CDR3aa	CDR3nt
many	TRBV3-1	TRBD2	TRBJ2-3	CASSQASGFSTDTQYF	TGTGCCAGCAGCCAAGCTAGCGGGTTTAGCACAGATACGCAGTATTTT
few	TRBV5-4	TRBD1	TRBJ1-4	CASSLSAGQGGEKLFF	TGTGCCAGCAGCTTGTCCGCAGGCCAGGGGGGAGAAAAACTGTTTTTT
.	TRBV6-1	.	TRBJ2-3	CASRRIGSTDTQYF	TGTGCCAGCAGGCGAATTGGGAGCACAGATACGCAGTATTTT
many	TRBV5-5	.	TRBJ2-1	CASSLREEQFF	TGTGCCAGCAGCTTGAGGGAAGAGCAGTTCTTC
few	TRBV19	.	TRBJ1-5	CASIRANSNQPQHF	TGTGCCAGTATAAGGGCAAATAGCAATCAGCCCCAGCATTTT
many	TRBV28	.	TRBJ2-3	CASSPDGGGGTQYF	TGTGCCAGCTCTCCGGACGGGGGTGGCGGTACGCAGTATTTT
many	TRBV2	TRBD2	TRBJ2-3	CARQTSGTSDTQYF	TGTGCCCGACAGACTAGCGGGACTTCAGATACGCAGTATTTT
few	TRBV6-2/TRBV6-3	.	TRBJ1-5	CASSYGRLQPQHF	TGTGCCAGCAGTTACGGGAGGCTTCAGCCCCAGCATTTT
.	TRBV2	.	TRBJ1-6	CASSEARGSGSLHF	TGTGCCAGCAGTGAAGCCCGAGGCTCAGGGTCCCTCCACTTT
few	TRBV19	.	TRBJ2-6	CASSIHGVSGANVLTF	TGTGCCAGTAGTATTCACGGGGTCTCTGGGGCCAACGTCCTGACTTTC
many	TRBV27	.	TRBJ1-2	CASRRDPSTEWGYGYTF	TGTGCCAGCAGAAGGGACCCCAGCACGGAGTGGGGCTATGGCTACACCTTC
many	TRBV13	TRBD1	TRBJ2-7	CASSSGQGVSPEQYF	TGTGCCAGCAGCTCCGGACAGGGTGTCTCGCCCGAGCAGTACTTC
.	TRBV12-5	.	TRBJ1-3	CASGLWLGGGSGNTIYF	TGTGCTAGTGGCCTTTGGCTCGGTGGGGGGTCTGGAAACACCATATATTTT
few	TRBV20-1	.	TRBJ1-5	CSVGVLMEDQPQHF	TGCAGTGTTGGAGTCCTCATGGAGGATCAGCCCCAGCATTTT
.	TRBV3-1	.	TRBJ1-4	CASSQYRTTNEKLFF	TGTGCCAGCAGCCAATACAGAACAACTAATGAAAAACTGTTTTTT
.	TRBV7-3	.	TRBJ1-6	CASSLTCRGYGSSYNSPLHF	TGTGCCAGCAGCCTAACCTGTCGGGGATACGGGAGCTCCTATAATTCACCCCTCCACTTT
.	TRBV6-2/TRBV6-3	.	TRBJ2-7	CASNQGGVPFPEQYF	TGTGCCAGCAACCAAGGGGGGGTCCCGTTTCCCGAGCAGTACTTC
many	TRBV6-2/TRBV6-3	.	TRBJ2-1	CASSYSAGRWAPNEQFF	TGTGCCAGCAGTTACTCGGCGGGAAGGTGGGCCCCCAATGAGCAGTTCTTC
many	TRBV30	TRBD2	TRBJ2-7	CALERASGSYYSYEQYF	TGTGCCCTAGAACGGGCTAGCGGGAGCTATTACTCCTACGAGCAGTACTTC
few	TRBV5-1	TRBD2	TRBJ2-7	CASMTSSTSEQYF	TGCGCCAGCATGACTAGCTCTACCTCCGAGCAGTACTTC
.	TRBV19	.	TRBJ2-1	CASSKRGTSSSSYNEQFF	TGTGCCAGTAGCAAAAGGGGAACTAGCTCCAGCTCCTACAATGAGCAGTTCTTC
few	TRBV20-1	.	TRBJ2-3	CSASGAGNTDTQYF	TGCAGTGCTAGTGGGGCGGGAAACACAGATACGCAGTATTTT
.	TRBV10-3	.	TRBJ2-1	CATELGNEQFF	TGTGCCACCGAGCTGGGCAATGAGCAGTTCTTC
.	TRBV27	.	TRBJ2-5	CPSSLRRSQETQYF	TGTCCCAGCAGTTTACGCAGATCCCAAGAGACCCAGTACTTC
many	TRBV2	.	TRBJ2-5	CASARTETQYF	TGTGCCAGCGCCCGAACGGAGACCCAGTACTTC
.	TRBV11-2	.	TRBJ2-3	CASSLDRGLTDTQYF	TGTGCCAGCAGCTTAGACAGGGGCCTCACAGATACGCAGTATTTT
many	TRBV3-1	.	TRBJ2-7	CASSQGNGGEQYF	TGTGCCAGCAGCCAAGGTAACGGCGGCGAGCAGTACTTC
few	TRBV5-1	.	TRBJ2-1	CASSRRVRPSLSSYNEQFF	TGCGCCAGCAGCCGGCGGGTCAGACCTAGCCTTAGCTCCTACAATGAGCAGTTCTTC
many	TRBV18	.	TRBJ1-5	CASSPDRNQPQHF	TGTGCCAGCTCGCCCGACAGAAATCAGCCCCAGCATTTT
.	TRBV5-6	.	TRBJ2-3	CASSLGTLTDTQYF	TGTGCCAGCAGCTTGGGAACCCTCACAGATACGCAGTATTTT
.	TRBV7-9	.	TRBJ2-1	CASSSSRLTNEQFF	TGTGCCAGCAGCTCTAGCCGCCTCACCAATGAGCAGTTCTTC
many	TRBV11-2	.	TRBJ2-1	CASSRGGTGNEQFF	TGTGCCAGCAGCCGGGGGGGGACAGGTAATGAGCAGTTCTTC
few	TRBV19	TRBD1	TRBJ1-5	CASSITPTGGTQPQHF	TGTGCCAGTTCGATCACCCCGACAGGGGGTACTCAGCCCCAGCATTTT
many	TRBV7-9	.	TRBJ2-7	CASSPGGAHEQYF	TGTGCCAGCAGCCCGGGTGGGGCTCACGAGCAGTACTTC
many	TRBV28	.	TRBJ2-7	CASSFRAYEQYF	TGTGCCAGCAGTTTTCGGGCCTACGAGCAGTACTTC
few	TRBV5-5	.	TRBJ2-2	CASSLEDKNTGELFF	TGTGCCAGCAGCTTGGAGGACAAGAACACCGGGGAGCTGTTTTTT
.	TRBV6-1	.	TRBJ1-5	CATGQPQHF	TGTGCCACAGGTCAGCCCCAGCATTTT
many	TRBV20-1	TRBD2	TRBJ2-3	CSADPAGVEDTQYF	TGCAGTGCGGACCCAGCGGGAGTGGAAGATACGCAGTATTTT
.	TRBV9	TRBD2	TRBJ2-7	CASSVGGEGSYEQYF	TGTGCCAGCAGCGTAGGTGGGGAGGGTTCCTACGAGCAGTACTTC
few	TRBV2	.	TRBJ1-6	CASMKASYNSPLHF	TGTGCCAGCATGAAGGCCTCTTATAATTCACCCCTCCACTTT
few	TRBV5-6	TRBD2	TRBJ2-2	CASSFLTSGSSTGELFF	TGTGCCAGCAGCTTCCTAACTAGCGGGAGCAGCACCGGGGAGCTGTTTTTT
few	TRBV6-1	TRBD1	TRBJ2-6	CASGRQQGARSGANVLTF	TGTGCCAGCGGACGGCAACAGGGGGCAAGGTCTGGGGCCAACGTCCTGACTTTC
few	TRBV12-3/TRBV12-4	.	TRBJ2-2	CASSRHNTGELFF	TGTGCCAGCAGTCGACACAACACCGGGGAGCTGTTTTTT
many	TRBV20-1	TRBD1	TRBJ2-3	CSADDRDSLWTDTQYF	TGCAGTGCTGATGACCGGGACAGCCTATGGACAGATACGCAGTATTTT
few	TRBV28	.	TRBJ1-5	CASTPIGTNQPQHF	TGTGCCAGCACTCCCATCGGGACCAATCAGCCCCAGCATTTT
.	TRBV6-1	TRBD2	TRBJ2-7	CASEKGRPGGEQYF	TGTGCCAGCGAAAAGGGCCGGCCGGGGGGTGAGCAGTACTTC